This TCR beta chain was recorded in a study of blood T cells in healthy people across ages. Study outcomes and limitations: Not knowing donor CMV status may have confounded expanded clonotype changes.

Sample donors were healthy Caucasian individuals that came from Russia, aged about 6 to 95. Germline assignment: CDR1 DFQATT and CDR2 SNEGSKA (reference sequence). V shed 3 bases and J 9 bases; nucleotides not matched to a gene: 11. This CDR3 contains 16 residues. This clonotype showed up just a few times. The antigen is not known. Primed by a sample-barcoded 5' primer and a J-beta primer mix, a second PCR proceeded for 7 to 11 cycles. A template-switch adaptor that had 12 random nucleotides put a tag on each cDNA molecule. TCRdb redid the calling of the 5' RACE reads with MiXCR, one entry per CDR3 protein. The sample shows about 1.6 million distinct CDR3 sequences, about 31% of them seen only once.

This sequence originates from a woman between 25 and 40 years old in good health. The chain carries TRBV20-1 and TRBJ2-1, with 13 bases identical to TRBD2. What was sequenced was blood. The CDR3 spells CSASHRGLAGFGEQFF. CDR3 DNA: TGCAGTGCTAGCCACAGGGGACTAGCGGGGTTCGGTGAGCAGTTCTTC.